These T cell receptor beta chains were read from a single sample in a study of neurological immune-mediated disorders. TCRdb processed the 5' RACE reads anew with MiXCR; each CDR3 protein has one entry. The sample has about 50,000 distinct CDR3 sequences, 10% to 13% seen once. The specimen was PBMCs. Source of these receptors: a woman in her thirties or forties with HTLV-1-associated myelopathy (HAM/TSP). CDR3s include the opening cysteine and the closing phenylalanine or tryptophan. A D gene is named only where the DNA matches it firmly. Only some rows state a clone size, as once, few, many or a class for expanded clones.

j_call | v_call | d_call | clone_size | cdr3_nt | cdr3_aa
TRBJ2-5 | TRBV3-1 | TRBD1 | many | TGTGCCAGCAGCCCAGATACAGGGGTAGAGACCCAGTACTTC | CASSPDTGVETQYF
TRBJ2-7 | TRBV20-1 | TRBD2 | many | TGCAGTGCTCCTGAGCGGGGGAGCTACTACGAGCAGTACTTC | CSAPERGSYYEQYF
TRBJ2-3 | TRBV15 | TRBD2 | many | TGTGCCACCAGCAAAAAAAGCGGGGGGCTCACAGATACGCAGTATTTT | CATSKKSGGLTDTQYF
TRBJ1-1 | TRBV7-2 | TRBD1 | many | TGTGCCAGCAGCACTGGACAGGGGGCTGGCACTGAAGCTTTCTTT | CASSTGQGAGTEAFF
TRBJ1-1 | TRBV20-1 | NA | many | TGCAGTGCTAGTAGGGCTGAAGCTTTCTTT | CSASRAEAFF
TRBJ2-7 | TRBV5-1 | NA | many | TGCGCCAGCAGCACCCAAGACAGGGCGGGAGGCGAGCAGTACTTC | CASSTQDRAGGEQYF
TRBJ1-5 | TRBV6-1 | NA | many | TGTGCCAGCAGTGACGTGGGACGCCTGCAGCCCCAGCATTTT | CASSDVGRLQPQHF
TRBJ1-1 | TRBV27 | NA | many | TGTGCCAGTTCCCGGTGGGGGGCAAACACTGAAGCTTTCTTT | CASSRWGANTEAFF
TRBJ2-3 | TRBV29-1 | TRBD1 | many | TGCAGCGCTGGACAGGGGGACACAGATACGCAGTATTTT | CSAGQGDTDTQYF
TRBJ1-4 | TRBV20-1 | NA | NA | TGCAGTGCTAGAGGCGATATGTATGCAACTAATGAAAAACTGTTTTTT | CSARGDMYATNEKLFF
TRBJ2-1 | TRBV18 | NA | NA | TGTGCCAGCTCACCACTTTGGACAGCGGGGAATGAGCAGTTCTTC | CASSPLWTAGNEQFF
TRBJ2-7 | TRBV7-8 | NA | many | TGTGCCAGCAGCTTTCCGGTAGGAGGGGTACGGTACGAGCAGTACTTC | CASSFPVGGVRYEQYF
TRBJ1-4 | TRBV4-3 | NA | many | TGCGCCAGCAGTCAAGAGGGGCCAGGGAGAGAAAAACTGTTTTTT | CASSQEGPGREKLFF
TRBJ1-2 | TRBV6-1 | NA | many | TGTGCCAGCGGGGGAGTAGGGGCCAACTATGGCTACACCTTC | CASGGVGANYGYTF
TRBJ2-7 | TRBV27 | NA | many | TGTGCCAGCAGTTTTAAGGGTCCCTACGAGCAGTACTTC | CASSFKGPYEQYF
TRBJ1-1 | TRBV9 | NA | many | TGTGCCAGCAGCGTAGGTGACATAATGAACACTGAAGCTTTCTTT | CASSVGDIMNTEAFF
TRBJ2-1 | TRBV7-9 | NA | NA | TGTGCCAGCAGCTTTAAATGGGGCTTGGATGAGCAGTTCTTC | CASSFKWGLDEQFF
TRBJ2-2 | TRBV20-1 | NA | many | TGCAGTGCTAGGAGTGAAGAGACCGGGGAGCTGTTTTTT | CSARSEETGELFF
TRBJ1-3 | TRBV4-3 | TRBD1 | many | TGCGCCAGCAGCCAAGCACAGGGGTTTGGAAACACCATATATTTT | CASSQAQGFGNTIYF
TRBJ2-7 | TRBV9 | TRBD1 | many | TGTGCCAGCAGCGTAGGCGCAGGGGGCTACGAGCAGTACTTC | CASSVGAGGYEQYF
TRBJ1-4 | TRBV5-1 | TRBD1 | many | TGCGCCAGCAGCTTGGCCGGGACAGGGGGCAATGAAAAACTGTTTTTT | CASSLAGTGGNEKLFF
TRBJ1-5 | TRBV12-3/TRBV12-4 | TRBD1 | many | TGTGCCAGCAGGGGAGGGGGCCGAGGCGGTCAGCCCCAGCATTTT | CASRGGGRGGQPQHF
TRBJ2-2 | TRBV6-5 | NA | many | TGTGCCAGCAGACCCCGACCGGACACCGGGGAGCTGTTTTTT | CASRPRPDTGELFF
TRBJ2-1 | TRBV27 | NA | many | TGTGCCAGCAGATCAGGGGTCAATGAGCAGTTCTTC | CASRSGVNEQFF
TRBJ2-3 | TRBV6-5 | NA | many | TGTGCCGTCAGACAGGGACTGAGCACAGATACGCAGTATTTT | CAVRQGLSTDTQYF
TRBJ2-1 | TRBV7-3 | TRBD1 | many | TGTGCCAGCAGCCTCACAGGGGGCCAGGAGCAGTTCTTC | CASSLTGGQEQFF
TRBJ2-1 | TRBV9 | TRBD2 | many | TGTGCCAGCAGCGTAGCTGCGGGGGGCGCGAATGAGCAGTTCTTC | CASSVAAGGANEQFF
TRBJ1-6 | TRBV6-5 | NA | few | TGTGCCAGCAGTTATGGGCCGGAGGCACCCCTCCACTTT | CASSYGPEAPLHF
TRBJ2-3 | TRBV12-3/TRBV12-4 | TRBD2 | many | TGTGCCAGCAATGAACCTAGAGAGGCTAGCGGGGACCCAGATACGCAGTATTTT | CASNEPREASGDPDTQYF
TRBJ2-2 | TRBV6-9 | TRBD2 | many | TGTGCCAGCAGTTATCCTTTAGCGGGGGGGCCGTTCGGGGAGCTGTTTTTT | CASSYPLAGGPFGELFF
TRBJ2-3 | TRBV7-3 | TRBD2 | many | TGTGCCAGCAGCCCTAGCGGGGGAACAGATACGCAGTATTTT | CASSPSGGTDTQYF
TRBJ2-1 | TRBV4-1 | NA | many | TGCGCCAGCAGCCAACGCGGATTAGGTAGCTCCTACAATGAGCAGTTCTTC | CASSQRGLGSSYNEQFF
TRBJ2-5 | TRBV7-2 | TRBD1 | many | TGTGCCAGCAGCCCCGACAGGGGGCTTGAGACCCAGTACTTC | CASSPDRGLETQYF
TRBJ1-2 | TRBV5-1 | NA | many | TGCGCCAGCAGTTATGACACAAACTATGGCTACACCTTC | CASSYDTNYGYTF
TRBJ1-3 | TRBV5-1 | TRBD1 | many | TGCGCCAGCAGCTCAACGGCCGGGACAGGCGTACACACCATATATTTT | CASSSTAGTGVHTIYF
TRBJ2-7 | TRBV24-1 | TRBD2 | many | TGTGCCACCAGGCCGGGACTAGCGGGTACCTACGAGCAGTACTTC | CATRPGLAGTYEQYF
TRBJ1-1 | TRBV12-3/TRBV12-4 | TRBD1 | many | TGTGCCAGCATAACGGACAGGGGTTCGACTGAAGCTTTCTTT | CASITDRGSTEAFF
TRBJ1-5 | TRBV12-3/TRBV12-4 | NA | many | TGTGCCAGCAGTTTCCCTGGCAATCAGCCCCAGCATTTT | CASSFPGNQPQHF
TRBJ2-5 | TRBV7-2 | NA | many | TGTGCCAGCAGCTTAAGAACCCGGCAGGGTTCTTGGGAGACCCAGTACTTC | CASSLRTRQGSWETQYF
TRBJ1-5 | TRBV20-1 | NA | many | TGCAGTGCCACTTCGGTGGGACTTCAGCCCCAGCATTTT | CSATSVGLQPQHF
TRBJ2-3 | TRBV6-6 | NA | many | TGTGCCAGCGGCCGGGGGGCTAGCAGAGATACGCAGTATTTT | CASGRGASRDTQYF
TRBJ2-7 | TRBV20-1 | TRBD2 | many | TGCAGTGCTAGTTTCACTAGCGGACCCTACGAGCAGTACTTC | CSASFTSGPYEQYF
TRBJ2-1 | TRBV5-1 | NA | many | TGCGCCAGCAGCTTGGACCGAGCCTACAATGAGCAGTTCTTC | CASSLDRAYNEQFF
TRBJ1-2 | TRBV29-1 | TRBD1 | many | TGCAGCGTTGGGGGAGAGACAGGGAACTATGGCTACACCTTC | CSVGGETGNYGYTF
TRBJ2-2 | TRBV3-1 | TRBD1 | medium-sized | TGTGCCAGTAACAGGGGTCTTTACACCGGGGAGCTGTTTTTT | CASNRGLYTGELFF
TRBJ2-6 | TRBV20-1 | TRBD1 | many | TGCAGTGCTAGAACGACAGGGCGTGGGGCCAACGTCCTGACTTTC | CSARTTGRGANVLTF
TRBJ2-6 | TRBV9 | NA | many | TGTGCCAGCAGCCTCTCTTCGGTGAACGTCCTGACTTTC | CASSLSSVNVLTF